This T cell receptor beta chain was identified in a study of cytomegalovirus exposure and HLA in healthy donors. Across the study: Most genotyped donors, 65% to 90% of around 370, had Caucasian-associated genetic ancestry.

J was trimmed by 6 bases and V by 6 bases; bases with no gene match: 8. Per germline, CDR1 SQVTM and CDR2 ANQGSEA. The CDR3 spans 14 residues. This PCR relied on a set of 60 Vbeta primers and 13 Jbeta primers. Profiling relied on immunoSEQ multiplex PCR, and the TCRdb table lists in-frame clones only, not all of them. The sample includes about 200,000 clones, around 73% of them seen just once. A word on this clone: Its target is not known.

Study conclusions and caveats: Previous analysis showed most TCR beta V segments were productive about 87% or about 30% of the time.

This clonotype was obtained from a woman in her twenties or thirties in good health and CMV-seronegative. The sequencing sample was made of PBMCs. The J gene is TRBJ1-2, the V gene TRBV29-1; 12 positions agree with TRBD1. The CDR3 DNA reads TGCAGCGTCGGGACAGGGGGCGCTCATGATGGCTACACCTTC. Protein sequence: CSVGTGGAHDGYTF.